This is a list of T cell receptor beta chains from one sample in a study of blood T cells in healthy people across ages. TCRdb reanalysed the 5' RACE reads using MiXCR and keeps one entry per CDR3 protein. The sample has about 780,000 distinct CDR3 sequences, about 42% seen once; the top ten hold around 18%. Sequencing used blood. These receptors came from an older man in good health. The CDR3 runs from the conserved cysteine through the conserved F or W. The order of the fields is J gene, D gene, V gene, clone size, CDR3 protein, CDR3 DNA. D genes are given only for firm matches. Clone size is shown for a subset of rows, as once, few, many or a class of expanded clone.

TRBJ1-2 - TRBV6-5 - CASRRTQDTARGGYTF TGTGCCAGCAGAAGAACCCAGGACACAGCTCGGGGTGGCTACACCTTC
TRBJ1-2 TRBD1 TRBV20-1 many CSARVDRGYYGYTF TGCAGTGCTAGGGTGGACAGGGGATACTATGGCTACACCTTC
TRBJ1-1 TRBD1 TRBV5-1 - CASSPGQGALRTEAFF TGCGCCAGCAGCCCTGGACAGGGGGCGTTGAGGACTGAAGCTTTCTTT
TRBJ1-5 - TRBV4-2 - CASSQERIGGQPQHF TGTGCCAGCAGCCAAGAACGGATTGGGGGTCAGCCCCAGCATTTT
TRBJ2-7 - TRBV10-3 once CAISESKSRGDFQYF TGTGCCATCAGTGAGTCGAAAAGCCGGGGAGACTTTCAGTACTTC
TRBJ2-2 - TRBV27 - CLIGRPATGELFF TGCCTTATTGGAAGGCCGGCCACCGGGGAGCTGTTTTTT
TRBJ2-7 - TRBV29-1 - CSVEEGNYEQYF TGCAGCGTTGAGGAGGGGAATTACGAGCAGTACTTC
TRBJ1-2 - TRBV7-9 many CASSFDSSYGYTF TGTGCCAGCAGTTTCGATTCTTCCTATGGCTACACCTTC
TRBJ2-2 - TRBV6-5 - CATHREDTGELFF TGTGCCACCCACAGGGAGGACACCGGGGAGCTGTTTTTT
TRBJ2-5 - TRBV7-2 - CATRGGGQETQYF TGTGCCACCCGAGGAGGCGGGCAAGAGACCCAGTACTTC
TRBJ2-1 TRBD1 TRBV5-1 - CASSLSTGSFYNEQFF TGCGCCAGCAGCTTGTCGACAGGGAGCTTTTACAATGAGCAGTTCTTC
TRBJ2-7 TRBD2 TRBV7-2 - CASSLFMSGIPGEQYF TGTGCCAGCAGCTTGTTCATGAGCGGGATCCCCGGGGAGCAGTACTTC
TRBJ1-5 TRBD1 TRBV4-1 many CASSQVTGADQPQHF TGCGCCAGCAGCCAAGTAACAGGGGCGGATCAGCCCCAGCATTTT
TRBJ2-5 TRBD2 TRBV7-2 - CAGSLVIASGGEQYF TGTGCCGGCAGCTTAGTCATCGCTAGTGGGGGGGAGCAGTACTTC
TRBJ2-1 TRBD2 TRBV5-1 - CASSLTGLADYYNEQFF TGCGCCAGCAGCTTGACCGGACTAGCGGACTACTACAATGAGCAGTTCTTC
TRBJ2-7 - TRBV14 few CASSRRGEQYF TGTGCCAGCAGCCGCAGGGGCGAGCAGTACTTC
TRBJ1-1 - TRBV6-2/TRBV6-3 - CASRSSGGVNTEAFF TGTGCCAGTCGGTCTTCTGGAGGGGTGAACACTGAAGCTTTCTTT
TRBJ2-5 - TRBV27 many CASSTGQVFETQYF TGTGCCAGCTCTACGGGGCAGGTTTTTGAGACCCAGTACTTC
TRBJ2-2 - TRBV11-1 - CASSLARSGELFF TGTGCCAGCAGCTTAGCAAGGTCCGGGGAGCTGTTTTTT
TRBJ2-1 TRBD1 TRBV6-5 - CASGNGDPGQKETQFF TGTGCCAGCGGCAACGGGGACCCGGGACAGAAAGAGACCCAGTTCTTC
TRBJ2-7 - TRBV20-1 few CSAEGGYEQYF TGCAGTGCAGAGGGGGGGTACGAGCAGTACTTC
TRBJ2-1 - TRBV25-1 many CASSERGRDAYNEQFF TGTGCCAGCAGTGAGAGAGGCAGGGATGCCTACAATGAGCAGTTCTTC